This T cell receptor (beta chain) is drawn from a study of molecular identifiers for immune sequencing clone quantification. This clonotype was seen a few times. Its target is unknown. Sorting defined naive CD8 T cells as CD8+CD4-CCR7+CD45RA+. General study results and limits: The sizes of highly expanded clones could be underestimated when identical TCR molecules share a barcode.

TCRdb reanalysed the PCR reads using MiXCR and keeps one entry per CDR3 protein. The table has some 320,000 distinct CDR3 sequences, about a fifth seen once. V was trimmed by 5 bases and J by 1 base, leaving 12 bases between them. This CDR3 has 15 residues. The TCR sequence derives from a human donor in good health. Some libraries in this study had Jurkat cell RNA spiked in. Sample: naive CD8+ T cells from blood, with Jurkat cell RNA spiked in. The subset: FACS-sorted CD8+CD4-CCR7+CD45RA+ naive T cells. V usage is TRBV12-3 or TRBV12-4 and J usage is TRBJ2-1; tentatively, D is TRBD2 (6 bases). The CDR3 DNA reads TGTGCCAGCAGTCTAATCAGCGGGTCCTACAATGAGCAGTTCTTC. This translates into CASSLISGSYNEQFF.